This entry lists 17 T cell receptor beta chains sequenced from one sample in a study of early T cells in non-severe SARS-CoV-2 infection. TCRdb reprocessed the 5' RACE reads via MiXCR and lists one record per CDR3 protein. The sample has tens of thousands of distinct CDR3 sequences, around 14% seen once. The sample was whole blood. Receptor source: an adult who was a healthcare worker with PCR-confirmed SARS-CoV-2 infection or an uninfected control (not recorded which).

This clonotype was observed a handful of times. This CDR3 is CASSLPAIDEQFF. In DNA, the CDR3 is TGTGCCAGCAGTTTACCGGCAATCGATGAGCAGTTCTTC. The chain recombines TRBV28 with TRBJ2-1; D gene ambiguous. V lost 2 bases, J lost 8 bases, and 10 bases lay in between. Looked up from germline, CDR1 is MDHEN and CDR2 is SYDVKM. CDR3 size: 13 residues.

This rearrangement joins TRBV29-1 to TRBJ2-1; 11 nucleotides agree with TRBD2. Germline-derived CDR1 and CDR2 are SQVTM and ANQGSEA. The CDR3 consists of 14 residues. V was clipped by 7 bases and J by 7 bases; unmatched bases: 9. DNA for the CDR3: TGCAGCGCCCCGGGACTAGCGGAGGGGAATGAGCAGTTCTTC. This translates into CSAPGLAEGNEQFF.

This clonotype has more than one count but fewer than ten. The genes are TRBV5-1 and TRBJ2-3, with 14 positions matching TRBD2. In germline, CDR1 is SGHRS, CDR2 YFSETQ. The CDR3 is made up of 17 amino acids. Germline trimming cut 4 bases from V and 6 bases from J; bases unmatched to any gene: 10. CDR3 nucleotide sequence: TGCGCCAGCAGCAGGGGACTAGCGGGGGCCGACGAGGATACGCAGTATTTT. Its translation is CASSRGLAGADEDTQYF. Supplemented by reference TRBV5-1 and TRBJ2-3, the full variable domain reads KAGVTQTPRYLIKTRGQQVTLSCSPISGHRSVSWYQQTPGQGLQFLFEYFSETQRNKGNFPGRFSGRQFSNSRSEMNVSTLELGDSALYLCASSRGLAGADEDTQYFGPGTRLTVL.

This clonotype was counted a few times. The J gene is TRBJ2-7, the V gene TRBV28; D gene unclear. Per germline, CDR1 MDHEN and CDR2 SYDVKM. The CDR3 consists of 21 residues. With 0 bases removed from V and 2 bases from J, the gap between germline ends came to 29 bases. CDR3 DNA sequence: TGTGCCAGCAGTTTATGCCCATGTTCGAGTCCCCCAGGAGATTATCCCTACGAGCAGTACTTC. This translates into CASSLCPCSSPPGDYPYEQYF. The full variable domain, with the rest looked up from reference TRBV28 and TRBJ2-7, is DVKVTQSSRYLVKRTGEKVFLECVQDMDHENMFWYRQDPGLGLRLIYFSYDVKMKEKGDIPEGYSVSREKKERFSLILESASTNQTSMYLCASSLCPCSSPPGDYPYEQYFGPGTRLTVT.

This chain connects TRBV7-9 to TRBJ2-2, with 8 bases matching TRBD1. Germline trimming cut 5 bases from V and 0 bases from J; bases unmatched to any gene: 8. Germline CDR1 and CDR2: SEHNR and FQNEAQ (reference sequence). The CDR3 has 17 residues. The CDR3 protein is CASSTTRTGTNTGELFF. The CDR3 DNA reads as TGTGCCAGCAGCACCACTCGGACAGGGACGAACACCGGGGAGCTGTTTTTT.

The V call is TRBV2, the J call TRBJ2-1; D unresolved. Trimming took off 4 bases at V and 0 bases at J, with 7 bases between the two ends. Germline V CDR1 and CDR2: SNHLY, FYNNEI. This CDR3 spans 14 amino acids. CDR3: CASSVASSYNEQFF. CDR3 bases: TGTGCCAGCAGTGTGGCTTCCTCCTACAATGAGCAGTTCTTC. The full variable domain, in which reference TRBV2 and TRBJ2-1 provide the parts outside the CDR3, is EPEVTQTPSHQVTQMGQEVILRCVPISNHLYFYWYRQILGQKVEFLVSFYNNEISEKSEIFDDQFSVERPDGSNFTLKIRSTKLEDSAMYFCASSVASSYNEQFFGPGTRLTVL.

This clonotype was seen more than once but under ten times. The V gene is TRBV11-2, the J gene TRBJ2-1; 11 bases line up with TRBD2. In germline, CDR1 is SGHAT, CDR2 FQNNGV. The V and J ends lost 5 bases and 7 bases, in that order; junction bases with no gene match: 19. CDR3 length: 19 amino acids. The CDR3 region has the DNA TGTGCCAGCAGCCCCAACCCTATAGCGGGAGGGCCACGGTATAATGAGCAGTTCTTC. Translation: CASSPNPIAGGPRYNEQFF.

This clonotype appeared a few times. The rearrangement uses TRBV29-1 and TRBJ2-2, with D uncertain. Trimming left V 1 base short and J 5 bases short, with 5 bases between. This CDR3 is built from 12 residues. Germline CDR1 and CDR2: SQVTM and ANQGSEA. CDR3 sequence reads: CSVEGKTGELFF. The CDR3 DNA reads TGCAGCGTTGAAGGGAAAACCGGGGAGCTGTTTTTT.

Only a few counts were recorded for this clonotype. The CDR3 DNA reads TGTGCCAGCAGTTACGTTCAAGAGACCCAGTACTTC. Its translation: CASSYVQETQYF. This rearrangement joins TRBV6-6 to TRBJ2-5; the D is unclear. Trimming stripped 2 bases from V and 2 bases from J, with 3 bases between. Germline V gives CDR1 MNHNY, CDR2 SVGAGI (reference sequence). The CDR3 length is 12 residues.

This chain joins TRBV29-1 and TRBJ1-1; D remains unclear. V was pared by 4 bases and J by 7 bases, with 10 bases between. Germline V gives CDR1 SQVTM, CDR2 ANQGSEA. This CDR3 is built from 11 residues. The CDR3 nucleotides are TGCAGCGTTGTAGGTAGGAGTGAAGCTTTCTTT. Its translation is CSVVGRSEAFF.

The table lists this clonotype with a few counts. The V call is TRBV12-3 or TRBV12-4, the J call TRBJ2-2; 13 bases map to TRBD2. The CDR3 is 17 amino acids. V gave up 0 bases and J gave up 6 bases; unmatched junction bases: 4. The CDR3 bases are TGTGCCAGCAGTTTAGCGATACTAGCGGGAGGGGCCGGGGAGCTGTTTTTT. This codes for CASSLAILAGGAGELFF.

At least ten counts were recorded for this clonotype. The CDR3 region is CATSRGAGGEGANVLTF. In DNA form, the CDR3 reads TGTGCCACCAGCAGAGGGGCAGGGGGCGAAGGGGCCAACGTCCTGACTTTC. The V and J genes are TRBV15 and TRBJ2-6; the match to TRBD1 covers 8 bases. CDR1 LNHNV and CDR2 YYDKDF come from the germline V gene (reference sequence). The V gene end was trimmed by 1 base and the J gene end by 4 bases; junction bases not matched to a gene: 6. This CDR3 contains 17 residues.

This clonotype turned up a few times. The chain has TRBV6-5 and TRBJ2-2, with TRBD2 as a possible D gene (6 bases). V lost 7 bases and J 4 bases, leaving 22 bases between the germline ends. This CDR3 contains 17 residues. Germline V gene data show CDR1 as MNHEY and CDR2 as SVGAGI. CDR3 in amino acids: CASTLLPPGVGTGELFF. The CDR3 DNA reads as TGTGCCAGCACACTGCTCCCCCCGGGGGTTGGCACCGGGGAGCTGTTTTTT.

This clonotype was recorded at least ten times. The J gene is TRBJ1-1, the V gene TRBV18, with D perhaps matching TRBD1 (5 bases). Looked up from germline, CDR1 is KGHSH and CDR2 is LQKENI. CDR3 length: 14 residues. The V end was cut by 4 bases, the J end by 1 base, with 10 bases between. The DNA of the CDR3 is TGTGCCAGCTCACGTGACAGCAAGAACACTGAAGCTTTCTTT. Translated, it gives CASSRDSKNTEAFF.

The sample holds a few counts of this clonotype. V and J are TRBV6-6 and TRBJ1-5; no clear D gene. The V gene's germline CDR1 is MNHNY and CDR2 SVGAGI (reference sequence). The CDR3 loop spans 12 amino acids. Deletions cut 8 bases from V and 4 bases from J, with 9 bases between. The CDR3 region is CASEQINQPQHF. The CDR3 DNA reads TGTGCCAGCGAACAAATTAATCAGCCCCAGCATTTT.

This chain joins TRBV7-9 and TRBJ2-7; 8 bases match TRBD1. The CDR3 is made up of 14 amino acids. Per germline, CDR1 SEHNR and CDR2 FQNEAQ (reference sequence). Germline trimming cut 4 bases from V and 4 bases from J; bases unmatched to any gene: 6. CDR3 residues: CASSSGQEGYEQYF. CDR3 DNA sequence: TGTGCCAGCAGCTCGGGACAGGAGGGATACGAGCAGTACTTC.

The chain recombines TRBV27 with TRBJ2-2; 10 nucleotides match TRBD1. This CDR3 is built from 16 residues. J was trimmed by 4 bases and V by 7 bases; bases with no gene match: 9. Germline V lookup: CDR1 MNHEY, CDR2 SMNVEV (reference sequence). In DNA form, the CDR3 reads TGTGCCAGCACTCGGGGGACAGGGGCATCCACCGGGGAGCTGTTTTTT. Its protein product is CASTRGTGASTGELFF.